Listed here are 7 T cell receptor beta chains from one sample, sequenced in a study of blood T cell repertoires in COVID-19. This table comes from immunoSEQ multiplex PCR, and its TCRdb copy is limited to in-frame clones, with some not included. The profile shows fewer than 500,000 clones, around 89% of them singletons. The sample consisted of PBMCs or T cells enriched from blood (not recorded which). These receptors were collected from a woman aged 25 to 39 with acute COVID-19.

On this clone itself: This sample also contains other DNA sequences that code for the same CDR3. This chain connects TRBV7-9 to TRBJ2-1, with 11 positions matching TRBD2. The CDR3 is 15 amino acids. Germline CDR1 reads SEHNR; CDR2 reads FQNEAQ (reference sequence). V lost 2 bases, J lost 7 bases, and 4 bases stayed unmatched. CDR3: CASSLMASGGNEQFF. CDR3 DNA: TGTGCCAGCAGCTTAATGGCTAGCGGGGGGAATGAGCAGTTCTTC. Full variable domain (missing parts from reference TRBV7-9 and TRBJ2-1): DTGVSQNPRHKITKRGQNVTFRCDPISEHNRLYWYRQTLGQGPEFLTYFQNEAQLEKSRLLSDRFSAERPKGSFSTLEIQRTEQGDSAMYLCASSLMASGGNEQFFGPGTRLTVL.

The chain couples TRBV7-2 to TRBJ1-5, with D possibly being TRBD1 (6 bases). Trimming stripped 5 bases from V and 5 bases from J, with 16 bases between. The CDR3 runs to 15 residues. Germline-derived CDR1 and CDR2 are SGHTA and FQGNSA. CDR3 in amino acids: CASSATGLGYQPQHF. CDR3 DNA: TGTGCCAGCAGCGCTACAGGGTTGGGATATCAGCCCCAGCATTTT.

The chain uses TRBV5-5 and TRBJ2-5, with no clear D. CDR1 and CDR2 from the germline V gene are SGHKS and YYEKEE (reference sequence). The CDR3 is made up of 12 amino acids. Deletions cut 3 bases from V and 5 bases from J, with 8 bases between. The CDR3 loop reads CASSYNMETQYF. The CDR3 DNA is TGTGCCAGCAGCTATAATATGGAGACCCAGTACTTC.

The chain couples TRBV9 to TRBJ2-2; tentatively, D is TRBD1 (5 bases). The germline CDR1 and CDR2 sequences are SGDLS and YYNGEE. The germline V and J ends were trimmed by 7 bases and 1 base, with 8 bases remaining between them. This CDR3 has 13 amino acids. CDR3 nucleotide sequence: TGTGCCAGCGAAGGACAGAACACCGGGGAGCTGTTTTTT. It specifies CASEGQNTGELFF. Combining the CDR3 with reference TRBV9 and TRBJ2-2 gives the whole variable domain DSGVTQTPKHLITATGQRVTLRCSPRSGDLSVYWYQQSLDQGLQFLIQYYNGEERAKGNILERFSAQQFPDLHSELNLSSLELGDSALYFCASEGQNTGELFFGEGSRLTVL.

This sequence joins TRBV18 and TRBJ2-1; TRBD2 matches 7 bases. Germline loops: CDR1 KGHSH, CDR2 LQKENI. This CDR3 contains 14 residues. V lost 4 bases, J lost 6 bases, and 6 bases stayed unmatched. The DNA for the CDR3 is TGTGCCAGCTCACTGTGGACTAGTCCCAATGAGCAGTTCTTC. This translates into CASSLWTSPNEQFF.

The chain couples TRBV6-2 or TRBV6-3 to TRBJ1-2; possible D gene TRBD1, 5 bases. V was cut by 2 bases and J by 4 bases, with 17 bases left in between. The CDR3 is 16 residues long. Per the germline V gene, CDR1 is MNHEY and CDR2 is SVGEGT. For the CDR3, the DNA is TGTGCCAGCAGTTACCCCGGCCAGGGCGATGGCTATGGCTACACCTTC. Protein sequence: CASSYPGQGDGYGYTF.

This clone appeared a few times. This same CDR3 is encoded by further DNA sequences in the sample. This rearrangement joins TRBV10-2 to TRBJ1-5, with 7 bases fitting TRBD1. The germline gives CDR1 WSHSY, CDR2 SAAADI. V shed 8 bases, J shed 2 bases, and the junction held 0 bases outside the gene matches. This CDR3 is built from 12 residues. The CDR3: CASQGGNQPQHF. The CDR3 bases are TGCGCCAGCCAGGGGGGCAATCAGCCCCAGCATTTT.